This TCR beta chain derives from a study of T cells in Graves' hyperthyroidism and ophthalmopathy. The investigators amplified TCR beta CDR3 regions from RNA transcripts. First-round RT-PCR with HTBI primers amplified the TCR CDR3 region. Each CDR3 protein is one row after TCRdb ran MiXCR on the multiplex PCR reads. The top ten clones hold about 17% of a sample with about 500,000 distinct CDR3 sequences, approximately 14% of them seen once. The CDR3 is made up of 17 amino acids. V dropped 3 bases and J dropped 5; count of bases not matched to a gene: 7. Germline V lookup: CDR1 LGHDT, CDR2 YNNKEL (reference sequence).

The chain is built from TRBV3-1 and TRBJ2-1; 13 bases match TRBD2. The sequenced sample consisted of blood. The receptor's source is a woman under 30 with Graves' hyperthyroidism. The chain's CDR3 is CASSQPRLAGGHNEQFF. In DNA, the CDR3 is TGTGCCAGCAGCCAGCCCCGACTAGCGGGAGGACACAATGAGCAGTTCTTC.